These 24 T cell receptor beta chains share one sample of origin, sequenced in a study of blood T cell repertoires in COVID-19. Repertoires were generated with immunoSEQ multiplex PCR, while TCRdb's copy carries only in-frame clones and drops some. The sample comprises tens of thousands of clones, more than 75% of which are singletons, and under 30% rests with the top ten. What was sequenced was peripheral blood. The receptors were sampled from a woman over 75 with active or convalescent COVID-19.

This clone has a count of ten or more. The chain combines TRBV24-1 with TRBJ2-1; 11 nucleotides align to TRBD1. J was trimmed by 3 bases and V by 3 bases; bases with no gene match: 3. This CDR3 comprises 16 residues. CDR1 is KGHDR and CDR2 is SFDVKD in the germline V gene. CDR3 protein: CATSDPGTGGYNEQFF. As DNA, the CDR3 is TGTGCCACCAGTGATCCCGGGACAGGGGGCTACAATGAGCAGTTCTTC.

The chain has TRBV4-3 and TRBJ2-6; no clear D. CDR3 size: 14 residues. The V and J ends lost 0 bases and 3 bases respectively, with 3 bases between them. CDR1 and CDR2 (germline): LGHNA, YSLEER. The CDR3 nucleotides read TGCGCCAGCAGCCAAGATCGTGGGGCCAACGTCCTGACTTTC. It codes for CASSQDRGANVLTF.

The chain links TRBV20-1 to TRBJ2-3, with D perhaps TRBD2 (5 bases). V dropped 3 bases and J dropped 3 bases, with 10 bases sitting between them. Germline CDR1 DFQATT, CDR2 SNEGSKA (reference sequence). CDR3 length: 13 amino acids. The CDR3 reads CSASRDGTDTQYF. The CDR3 DNA is TGCAGTGCTAGTCGGGATGGGACAGATACGCAGTATTTT.

This chain joins TRBV6-2 or TRBV6-3 and TRBJ2-5, with 8 nucleotides matching TRBD1. Trimming removed 5 bases from V and 5 bases from J; junction bases left unmatched: 1. The CDR3 runs 12 residues. Germline V gene sequence: CDR1 MNHEY, CDR2 SVGEGT. As DNA, the CDR3 is TGTGCCAGCAGTAGGGACAGGGAGACCCAGTACTTC. This encodes CASSRDRETQYF.

This clone was counted at least ten times. Within the sample, other DNA sequences also encode this same CDR3. The chain recombines TRBV19 with TRBJ2-1; tentatively, D is TRBD1 (5 bases). The CDR3 has 13 residues. Trimming stripped 1 base from V and 6 bases from J, with 7 bases between. Germline CDR1 reads LNHDA; CDR2 reads SQIVND (reference sequence). CDR3 bases: TGTGCCAGTAGTATAGGGACAAGCAATGAGCAGTTCTTC. This encodes CASSIGTSNEQFF.

The V call is TRBV3-1 (or the pseudogene TRBV3-2), the J call TRBJ2-7; D possibly corresponds to TRBD1 (6 bases). V dropped 1 base and J dropped 3 bases, with 13 bases sitting between them. CDR1 is LGHDT and CDR2 is YNNKEL in the germline V gene (reference sequence). CDR3 size: 15 residues. As DNA, the CDR3 is TGTGCCAGCAGCCAAGGACAGACAGGATACTACGAGCAGTACTTC. Translation gives CASSQGQTGYYEQYF.

The V call is TRBV10-3, the J call TRBJ2-2, with TRBD2 identical over 8 bases. This CDR3 contains 15 residues. CDR1 is ENHRY and CDR2 is SYGVKD in the germline V gene. V was clipped by 6 bases and J by 6 bases; unmatched bases: 9. CDR3 sequence: CAISRGGQTAGELFF. The CDR3 bases are TGTGCCATCAGCCGGGGGGGCCAAACCGCCGGGGAGCTGTTTTTT.

This chain connects TRBV7-2 to TRBJ1-1; TRBD1 is a possible D gene (6 bases). The ends were cut back, 0 bases at V and 5 bases at J, with 19 bases in the middle. The CDR3 loop spans 17 amino acids. Germline V gene sequence: CDR1 SGHTA, CDR2 FQGNSA. The CDR3 DNA reads as TGTGCCAGCAGCTTAGCGCGTAGTTGGGGGGGCTTGACTGAAGCTTTCTTT. This gives the protein CASSLARSWGGLTEAFF.

This clone was seen just once. The chain carries TRBV28 and TRBJ2-1; tentative D call: TRBD1 (5 bases). Germline lookup yields CDR1 MDHEN and CDR2 SYDVKM. V shed 2 bases and J shed 0 bases, with 14 bases lying between them. The CDR3 covers 17 residues. CDR3 in DNA: TGTGCCAGCAGTTTAACCCCTCCGACAGCCTCCTACAATGAGCAGTTCTTC. This encodes CASSLTPPTASYNEQFF.

This clone has more than one count but fewer than ten. The chain combines TRBV11-3 with TRBJ2-1; TRBD1 might be the D (5 bases). Germline V gene data show CDR1 as SGHNT and CDR2 as YENEEA. The CDR3 length is 12 residues. The germline V and J ends were trimmed by 5 bases and 9 bases, with 11 bases remaining between them. DNA of the CDR3: TGTGCCAGCAGCCCCAACAGGATTGAGCAGTTCTTC. Translating gives CASSPNRIEQFF.

This clone was detected only a few times. The gene calls are TRBV5-1 and TRBJ1-1; the D is unclear. With 4 bases removed from V and 3 bases from J, the gap between germline ends came to 13 bases. CDR1 is SGHRS, CDR2 YFSETQ, per germline. The CDR3 is 14 residues long. CDR3 sequence reads: CASSVDMLDTEAFF. The CDR3 nucleotides read TGCGCCAGCAGCGTCGACATGTTGGACACTGAAGCTTTCTTT. The full variable domain, in which reference TRBV5-1 and TRBJ1-1 provide the parts outside the CDR3, is KAGVTQTPRYLIKTRGQQVTLSCSPISGHRSVSWYQQTPGQGLQFLFEYFSETQRNKGNFPGRFSGRQFSNSRSEMNVSTLELGDSALYLCASSVDMLDTEAFFGQGTRLTVV.

This chain connects TRBV29-1 to TRBJ1-1, with D tentatively TRBD1 (6 bases). Germline V gene sequence: CDR1 SQVTM, CDR2 ANQGSEA. Trimming took off 5 bases at V and 8 bases at J, with 12 bases between the two ends. CDR3 length equals 11 residues. In DNA, the CDR3 is TGCAGCGTTCTGGGGGCCAGGGAAGCTTTCTTT. Translating gives CSVLGAREAFF.

For this clone: The missing conserved phenylalanine or tryptophan at the end of this CDR3 makes a read error likely. No DNA is shown, since the ends of the CDR3 on it are uncertain; the CDR3 is the one TCRdb lists. The rearrangement uses TRBV3-1 (or the pseudogene TRBV3-2) and TRBJ2-7; the table's TRBD2 call for D was not verified on the DNA. Per germline, CDR1 LGHDT and CDR2 YNNKEL (reference sequence). From its first to its last residue, the CDR3 has 11 amino acids. CDR3 in amino acids: CASSQGSGVPL.

The V call is TRBV6-4, the J call TRBJ2-1, with TRBD2 matching over 7 bases. V shed 7 bases and J 3 bases; nucleotides not matched to a gene: 12. The CDR3 covers 16 residues. The V gene's germline CDR1 is MRHNA and CDR2 SNTAGT. The CDR3 sequence: CASISMGLTYYNEQFF. The CDR3 nucleotides read TGTGCCAGCATCTCAATGGGACTAACCTACTACAATGAGCAGTTCTTC.

The genes are TRBV6-5 and TRBJ2-7; 7 nucleotides line up with TRBD2. CDR1 is MNHEY and CDR2 is SVGAGI in the germline V gene. This CDR3 is built from 13 residues. V shed 10 bases, J shed 1 base, and the junction held 7 bases outside the gene matches. CDR3 amino acids: CATRAGLSYEQYF. CDR3 DNA sequence: TGTGCCACCCGAGCGGGGTTATCCTACGAGCAGTACTTC.

CDR3 DNA: TGTGCCAGCAGCCCCGAGGGGGGGGGCACCACCGAGCAGTACTTC. Its translation is CASSPEGGGTTEQYF. The V call is TRBV6-2 or TRBV6-3, the J call TRBJ2-7, with D possibly being TRBD2 (7 bases). V gave up 6 bases and J gave up 6 bases, with 21 bases separating them. Per germline, CDR1 MNHEY and CDR2 SVGEGT. This CDR3 region has 15 residues.

The chain joins TRBV24-1 to TRBJ2-3; TRBD1 might be the D (5 bases). In germline, CDR1 is KGHDR, CDR2 SFDVKD. The V gene lost 7 bases and the J gene lost 2 bases, with 9 bases spanning the gap. The CDR3 has 13 amino acids. The CDR3 sequence is CATRTDSTDTQYF. The CDR3 coding sequence is TGTGCCACCAGGACAGACTCCACAGATACGCAGTATTTT.

There are a few counts of this clone. The V gene is TRBV7-9, the J gene TRBJ1-6; D is uncertain. This CDR3 comprises 14 residues. V was pared by 2 bases and J by 7 bases, with 9 bases between. Germline loops: CDR1 SEHNR, CDR2 FQNEAQ (reference sequence). The CDR3 loop reads CASSLRQDNSPLHF. DNA for the CDR3: TGTGCCAGCAGCTTAAGACAAGACAATTCACCCCTCCACTTT.

This chain uses TRBV27 with TRBJ1-3, with D perhaps TRBD1 (6 bases). Per germline, CDR1 MNHEY and CDR2 SMNVEV (reference sequence). Between the trimmed V and J ends, which lost 0 bases and 3 bases, there was a span of 9 bases. The CDR3 has 15 amino acids. This chain's CDR3 is CASSLSGGGGNTIYF. CDR3 DNA: TGTGCCAGCAGTTTATCAGGGGGTGGTGGAAACACCATATATTTT.

The sample holds one count of this clone. The chain has TRBV11-2 and TRBJ1-2, with D perhaps matching TRBD1 (5 bases). V was trimmed by 0 bases and J by 0 bases, leaving 17 bases between them. CDR3 length: 18 amino acids. CDR1 and CDR2 (germline): SGHAT, FQNNGV. The CDR3 sequence is CASSLDPRAAVTNYGYTF. As DNA, the CDR3 is TGTGCCAGCAGCTTAGACCCCAGGGCAGCTGTTACTAACTATGGCTACACCTTC.

J is TRBJ1-2 and V is TRBV4-3; D gene unclear. Looked up from germline, CDR1 is LGHNA and CDR2 is YSLEER. The CDR3 covers 17 residues. The V gene lost 4 bases and the J gene lost 8 bases, with 26 bases spanning the gap. The chain's CDR3 is CASSPSSTWFGSEGYTF. DNA for the CDR3: TGCGCCAGCAGCCCATCATCCACATGGTTCGGGTCTGAAGGCTACACCTTC.

The rearrangement joins TRBV7-2 to TRBJ2-1, with a possible D match to TRBD2 (5 bases). The CDR3 has 14 residues. CDR1 and CDR2 (germline): SGHTA, FQGNSA. The V and J ends lost 5 bases and 3 bases respectively, with 11 bases between them. The CDR3 DNA reads TGTGCCAGCAGCCGTTTCGGGGACTACAATGAGCAGTTCTTC. Residues: CASSRFGDYNEQFF.

The rearrangement links TRBV21-1 to TRBJ1-1. TRBV21-1 is shown as a pseudogene. The CDR3 length is 12 residues. The CDR3 region is CARLCVNTEAFF. For the CDR3, the DNA is TGTGCCAGGCTGTGCGTGAACACTGAAGCTTTCTTT.

The chain uses TRBV4-1 and TRBJ2-2; 9 bases match TRBD1. With V trimmed by 3 bases and J by 6 bases, 2 bases remained unmatched. This CDR3 is built from 14 residues. CDR1 MGHRA and CDR2 YSYEKL come from the germline V gene. In DNA form, the CDR3 reads TGCGCCAGCAGCCATAACAGGGGGCCCGGGGAGCTGTTTTTT. Encoded protein: CASSHNRGPGELFF.